Below, 20 T cell receptor beta chains from the same sample are listed, as sequenced in a study of blood T cell repertoires in COVID-19. Method: immunoSEQ multiplex PCR; TCRdb's copy keeps in-frame clones and lacks some. Found here are approximately 36,000 clones, about 88% of them singletons; the top ten hold about 2.3%. The sample comprised peripheral blood. These receptor sequences come from a human donor in a cohort sampled during active COVID-19.

This chain links TRBV4-1 with TRBJ1-2; 9 positions agree with TRBD1. Germline CDR1 reads MGHRA; CDR2 reads YSYEKL. The J segment lost 7 bases and the V segment lost 0 bases, leaving 6 bases of the junction unmatched. The CDR3 sequence is 15 residues long. CDR3 residues: CASSQDPTGGFGYTF. DNA for the CDR3: TGCGCCAGCAGCCAAGACCCCACAGGGGGCTTTGGCTACACCTTC.

J is TRBJ2-7 and V is TRBV12-3 or TRBV12-4; D is unclear. Trimming stripped 3 bases from V and 4 bases from J, with 7 bases between. The CDR3 is made up of 12 amino acids. The CDR3 DNA reads TGTGCCAGCAGTTTGGGCCGGTACGAGCAGTACTTC. Translated, it gives CASSLGRYEQYF.

The V gene is TRBV28, the J gene TRBJ1-3, with D possibly matching TRBD1 (6 bases). This CDR3 spans 13 amino acids. The V gene lost 8 bases and the J gene lost 4 bases, with 12 bases spanning the gap. The germline V gene encodes CDR1 MDHEN and CDR2 SYDVKM. The CDR3 region is CASQDSPGNTIYF. The DNA for the CDR3 is TGTGCCAGCCAGGACAGTCCAGGAAACACCATATATTTT.

V gene TRBV15 combines with J gene TRBJ1-1; 7 bases are shared with TRBD1. The CDR3 loop spans 15 amino acids. The J segment lost 4 bases and the V segment lost 4 bases, leaving 9 bases of the junction unmatched. Germline lookup yields CDR1 LNHNV and CDR2 YYDKDF (reference sequence). CDR3 amino acids: CATSTDRDEITEAFF. The CDR3 nucleotides read TGTGCCACCAGCACTGACAGGGACGAGATCACTGAAGCTTTCTTT.

This clone was picked up a small number of times. The rearrangement links TRBV2 to TRBJ2-7; 7 bases are shared with TRBD1. The CDR3 sequence is 14 residues long. J gave up 4 bases and V 7 bases, and 10 bases lay outside the gene matches. CDR1 is SNHLY, CDR2 FYNNEI, per germline. CDR3 bases: TGTGCCAGCATTCTGTCAGGGGGACCGTACGAGCAGTACTTC. It yields the protein CASILSGGPYEQYF.

This chain links TRBV6-5 with TRBJ2-3; maybe TRBD2 (7 bases). The ends were cut back, 5 bases at V and 6 bases at J, with 15 bases in the middle. CDR3 size: 14 residues. CDR1 and CDR2 (germline): MNHEY, SVGAGI. Written as DNA, the CDR3 is TGTGCCAGCAGTCCCCCGGGGGGCCGTGATACGCAGTATTTT. It translates to CASSPPGGRDTQYF.

This clone was seen only once. V is TRBV19 and J is TRBJ2-3; the match to TRBD1 covers 8 bases. Per the germline V gene, CDR1 is LNHDA and CDR2 is SQIVND (reference sequence). Unmatched junction bases numbered 7, after V lost 7 bases and J lost 4 bases. CDR3 length: 14 amino acids. The CDR3 here is CASTLTGVADTQYF. The CDR3 DNA sequence: TGTGCCAGTACCTTGACAGGGGTGGCAGATACGCAGTATTTT. Variable domain in full (rest from reference TRBV19 and TRBJ2-3): DGGITQSPKYLFRKEGQNVTLSCEQNLNHDAMYWYRQDPGQGLRLIYYSQIVNDFQKGDIAEGYSVSREKKESFPLTVTSAQKNPTAFYLCASTLTGVADTQYFGPGTRLTVL.

Here the CDR3 DNA reads TGCAGCGTTCAGCCGACAGGGACCGGCGGGGAGCTGTTTTTT. It is translated as CSVQPTGTGGELFF. The chain links TRBV29-1 to TRBJ2-2; TRBD1 aligns across 7 bases. The length of the CDR3 is 14 residues. J gave up 7 bases and V 5 bases, and 10 bases lay outside the gene matches. Germline loops: CDR1 SQVTM, CDR2 ANQGSEA.

V usage is TRBV5-5 and J usage is TRBJ1-6; perhaps TRBD1 as D (5 bases). Germline-derived CDR1 and CDR2 are SGHKS and YYEKEE (reference sequence). Deletions cut 0 bases from V and 4 bases from J, with 5 bases between. The CDR3 consists of 14 residues. In DNA form, the CDR3 reads TGTGCCAGCAGCTTGGGACAGTATAATTCACCCCTCCACTTT. Amino acids: CASSLGQYNSPLHF.

The rearrangement uses TRBV5-1 and TRBJ2-3; D gene uncertain. This CDR3 is built from 15 residues. Germline V lookup: CDR1 SGHRS, CDR2 YFSETQ. V lost 0 bases to trimming and J lost 0 bases, with 8 bases between them. The CDR3 reads CASSLESASTDTQYF. Written as DNA, the CDR3 is TGCGCCAGCAGCTTGGAGAGCGCTAGCACAGATACGCAGTATTTT.

The rearrangement uses TRBV6-5 and TRBJ1-1; perhaps TRBD1 as D (5 bases). Trimming removed 4 bases from V and 6 bases from J, with 18 bases in between. CDR3 size: 15 residues. CDR1 is MNHEY, CDR2 SVGAGI, per germline. CDR3 sequence: CASSLGTGVRAEAFF. Written as DNA, the CDR3 is TGTGCCAGCAGTTTAGGAACGGGGGTCAGGGCTGAAGCTTTCTTT.

V and J are TRBV19 and TRBJ1-5, with no clear D. CDR1 is LNHDA, CDR2 SQIVND, per germline (reference sequence). CDR3 size: 14 residues. With 3 bases removed from V and 9 bases from J, the gap between germline ends came to 15 bases. The CDR3 sequence: CASSIVGGQGPQHF. In DNA form, the CDR3 reads TGTGCCAGTAGTATTGTAGGTGGGCAAGGGCCCCAGCATTTT.

This chain links TRBV4-2 with TRBJ2-5, with 8 bases matching TRBD2. The CDR3 has 17 residues. CDR1 and CDR2 (germline): LGHNA, YNFKEQ. Trimming took 1 base from V and 6 from J; bases not matched to a gene: 13. The CDR3 coding sequence is TGTGCCAGCAGCCAAGTTCGGGGAGGGACTAGTGCCAAGACCCAGTACTTC. Its protein is CASSQVRGGTSAKTQYF.

This chain links TRBV19 with TRBJ2-7; TRBD1 matches 7 bases. The V gene's germline CDR1 is LNHDA and CDR2 SQIVND (reference sequence). The length of the CDR3 is 13 residues. J lost 1 base, V lost 6 bases, and 3 bases had no gene match. CDR3 in DNA: TGTGCCAGTAGGAGGGACAGTTCCTACGAGCAGTACTTC. Translation gives CASRRDSSYEQYF.

The V and J genes are TRBV19 and TRBJ2-7, with D maybe TRBD2 (5 bases). V shed 4 bases and J shed 4 bases, with 17 bases lying between them. The CDR3 extends over 15 amino acids. Per the germline V gene, CDR1 is LNHDA and CDR2 is SQIVND (reference sequence). CDR3 loop: CASSTIAGSGYEQYF. The CDR3 DNA follows: TGTGCCAGTAGTACCATCGCGGGTAGTGGGTACGAGCAGTACTTC.

The rearrangement links TRBV27 to TRBJ2-7, with 7 nucleotides matching TRBD2. CDR1 and CDR2 from the germline V gene are MNHEY and SMNVEV (reference sequence). Unmatched junction bases numbered 3, after V lost 6 bases and J lost 4 bases. CDR3 length: 12 amino acids. Here the CDR3 reads CASSPGGYEQYF. The CDR3 DNA is TGTGCCAGCAGCCCCGGGGGGTACGAGCAGTACTTC.

V gene TRBV28 combines with J gene TRBJ2-7; the D gene is possibly TRBD1 (7 bases). Germline CDR1 is MDHEN and CDR2 is SYDVKM. V lost 4 bases and J lost 5, with 24 bases in between. CDR3 length: 17 residues. In DNA, the CDR3 is TGTGCCAGCAGTTCCTGGGCAGGGGGGTGGATAAATCACGAGCAGTACTTC. It codes for CASSSWAGGWINHEQYF. Full variable domain (missing parts from reference TRBV28 and TRBJ2-7): DVKVTQSSRYLVKRTGEKVFLECVQDMDHENMFWYRQDPGLGLRLIYFSYDVKMKEKGDIPEGYSVSREKKERFSLILESASTNQTSMYLCASSSWAGGWINHEQYFGPGTRLTVT.

V usage is TRBV28 and J usage is TRBJ1-1, with a weak D call TRBD1 (5 bases). The CDR3 is 14 residues long. The V end was cut by 5 bases, the J end by 4 bases, with 14 bases between. Per germline, CDR1 MDHEN and CDR2 SYDVKM. The CDR3 reads CASSTPGLRTEAFF. CDR3 bases: TGTGCCAGCAGTACGCCGGGACTTCGCACTGAAGCTTTCTTT.

This rearrangement joins TRBV13 to TRBJ1-2; 7 bases match TRBD1. This CDR3 has 14 amino acids. CDR1 is PRHDT and CDR2 is FYEKMQ in the germline V gene (reference sequence). Trimming cost V 4 bases and J 2 bases; bases outside gene matches: 4. The CDR3 nucleotides are TGTGCCAGCAGCTCCGGGGACAGCAACTATGGCTACACCTTC. Translation gives CASSSGDSNYGYTF.

The rearrangement links TRBV7-9 to TRBJ2-3, with 8 bases lining up with TRBD2. The CDR3 extends over 15 amino acids. With 4 bases clipped from V and 2 bases from J, the junction kept 5 bases outside the gene matches. Per germline, CDR1 SEHNR and CDR2 FQNEAQ (reference sequence). CDR3 amino acids: CASSYPAGDTDTQYF. The CDR3 region has the DNA TGTGCCAGCAGCTACCCAGCGGGGGACACAGATACGCAGTATTTT. The variable domain in full, with the rest retrieved from reference TRBV7-9 and TRBJ2-3, is DTGVSQNPRHKITKRGQNVTFRCDPISEHNRLYWYRQTLGQGPEFLTYFQNEAQLEKSRLLSDRFSAERPKGSFSTLEIQRTEQGDSAMYLCASSYPAGDTDTQYFGPGTRLTVL.